The 2 T cell receptor beta chains below all came from one sample that was sequenced in a study of shared clonotypes between healthy human individuals. Assay used: immunoSEQ multiplex PCR; TCRdb lists only in-frame clones, some missing. The sample shows about 660,000 clones, roughly 70% of them seen only once. Material for sequencing was memory CD4+ T cells sorted from blood. Subset meaning: CD45RA-negative fraction. The receptors come from a woman aged 25 to 39 in good health.

CDR3 nucleotide sequence: TGTGCCTGGACCCCCCCCTCGGCCACTGAAGCTTTCTTT. Translating gives CAWTPPSATEAFF. The rearrangement joins TRBV30 to TRBJ1-1; D unclear. Germline CDR1 is GTSNPN and CDR2 is SVGIG (reference sequence). V dropped 4 bases and J dropped 4 bases, with 13 bases sitting between them. The CDR3 contains 13 residues.

This sequence joins TRBV7-3 and TRBJ2-1; the match to TRBD2 covers 7 bases. The germline V gene encodes CDR1 SGHTA and CDR2 FQGTGA. V was pared by 0 bases and J by 0 bases, with 5 bases of the junction left unmatched. This CDR3 comprises 17 residues. The CDR3 DNA reads TGTGCCAGCAGCTTAACGTCTAGCGGCCGCTCCTACAATGAGCAGTTCTTC. Its translation is CASSLTSSGRSYNEQFF.